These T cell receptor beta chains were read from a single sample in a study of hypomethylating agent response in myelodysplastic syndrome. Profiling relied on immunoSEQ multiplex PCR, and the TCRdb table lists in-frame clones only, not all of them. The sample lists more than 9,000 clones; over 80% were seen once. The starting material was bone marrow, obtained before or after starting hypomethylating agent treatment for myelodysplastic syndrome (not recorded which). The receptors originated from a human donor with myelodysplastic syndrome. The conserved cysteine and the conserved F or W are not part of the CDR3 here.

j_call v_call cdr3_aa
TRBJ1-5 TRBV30 AFSGRGQPQH
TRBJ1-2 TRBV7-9 ASSSGQGSFHGYT
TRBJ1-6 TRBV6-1 ASSQGALH
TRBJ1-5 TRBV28 ASSPSRVGRNQPQH
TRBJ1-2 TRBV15 ATSERTGTYGYT
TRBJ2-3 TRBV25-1 ASALTDTQY
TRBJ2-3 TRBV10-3 AISGTLRQGQDTQY
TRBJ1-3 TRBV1 TSSRLTGITGNTIY
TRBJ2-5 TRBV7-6 ASSYSGQGRTQY
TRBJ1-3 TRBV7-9 ASSRQGPSSGNTIY
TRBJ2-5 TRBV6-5 ASRARGLRETQY
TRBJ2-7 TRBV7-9 ASSRSAGPNYEQY
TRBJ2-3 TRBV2 ATGDRAFSTDTQY
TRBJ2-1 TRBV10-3 AISERTGVNEQF
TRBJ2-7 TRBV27 ASSSAGAYEQY
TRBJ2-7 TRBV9 ASSVEGGWYEQY
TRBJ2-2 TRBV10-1 ASSGATGELF
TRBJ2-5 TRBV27 ASSLGGHETQY
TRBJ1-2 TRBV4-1 ASSHEGQGDYT
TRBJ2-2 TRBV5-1 ASSSGGGSGTGELF